The clone carrying this TCR beta chain was detected a few times. During active infection, Seattle patients enrolled and were then monitored through disease. Under the authors' procedure: The authors estimated nucleated cell counts from reference gene primer amplification. Libraries were prepared by immunoSEQ multiplex PCR; TCRdb keeps only in-frame clonotypes and omits some of them. That table gives V, J and clone size, and the DNA gave D and trimming. There are 270,000 or so clones in the sample; 70% to 90% occur only once, and approximately 12% lies in the top ten. The data were taken from a study of blood T cell repertoires in COVID-19. About the study: Specimens from acute and convalescent COVID-19 originated in the United States, Italy and Spain.

Sequenced material: peripheral blood. This receptor was identified in a woman aged 25 to 39 with COVID-19, enrolled during active disease.

The CDR3 sequence: CASSEYRYSNQPQHF. The CDR3 region has the DNA TGTGCCAGCAGTGAATACAGGTATAGCAATCAGCCCCAGCATTTT. The rearrangement joins TRBV2 to TRBJ1-5; the D gene is possibly TRBD1 (5 bases). This CDR3 comprises 15 residues. CDR1 is SNHLY, CDR2 FYNNEI, per germline. V was pared by 2 bases and J by 0 bases, with 8 bases between.